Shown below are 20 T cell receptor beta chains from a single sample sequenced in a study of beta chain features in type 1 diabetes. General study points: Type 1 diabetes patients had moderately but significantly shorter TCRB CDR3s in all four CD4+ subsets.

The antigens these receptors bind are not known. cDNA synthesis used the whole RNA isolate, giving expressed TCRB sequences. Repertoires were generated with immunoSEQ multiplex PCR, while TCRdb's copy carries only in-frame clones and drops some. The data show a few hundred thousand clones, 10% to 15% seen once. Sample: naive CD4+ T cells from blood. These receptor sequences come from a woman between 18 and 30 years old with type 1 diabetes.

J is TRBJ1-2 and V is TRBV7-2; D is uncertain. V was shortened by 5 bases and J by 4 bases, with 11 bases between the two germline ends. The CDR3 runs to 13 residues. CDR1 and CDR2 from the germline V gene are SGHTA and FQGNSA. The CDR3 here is CASSPQSGYGYTF. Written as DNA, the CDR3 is TGTGCCAGCAGCCCGCAGTCGGGCTATGGCTACACCTTC.

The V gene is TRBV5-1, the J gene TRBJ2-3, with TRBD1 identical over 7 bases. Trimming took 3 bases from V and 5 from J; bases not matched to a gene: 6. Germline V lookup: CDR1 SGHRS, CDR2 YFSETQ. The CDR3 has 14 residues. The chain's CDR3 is CASSSGQDQDTQYF. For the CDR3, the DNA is TGCGCCAGCAGCTCCGGACAGGACCAAGATACGCAGTATTTT.

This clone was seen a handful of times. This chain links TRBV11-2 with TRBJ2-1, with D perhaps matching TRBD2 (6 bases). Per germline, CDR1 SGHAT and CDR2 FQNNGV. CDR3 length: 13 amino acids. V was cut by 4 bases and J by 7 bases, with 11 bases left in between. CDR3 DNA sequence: TGTGCCAGCAGCTCCCTAGCGAAAAATGAGCAGTTCTTC. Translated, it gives CASSSLAKNEQFF. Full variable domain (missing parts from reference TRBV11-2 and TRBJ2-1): EAGVAQSPRYKIIEKRQSVAFWCNPISGHATLYWYQQILGQGPKLLIQFQNNGVVDDSQLPKDRFSAERLKGVDSTLKIQPAKLEDSAVYLCASSSLAKNEQFFGPGTRLTVL.

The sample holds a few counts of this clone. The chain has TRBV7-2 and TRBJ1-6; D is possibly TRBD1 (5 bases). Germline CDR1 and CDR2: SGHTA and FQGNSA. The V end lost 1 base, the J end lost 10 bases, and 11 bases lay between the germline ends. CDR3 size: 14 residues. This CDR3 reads CASSLVRVESPLHF. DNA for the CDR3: TGTGCCAGCAGCTTAGTCAGGGTTGAGTCACCCCTCCACTTT.

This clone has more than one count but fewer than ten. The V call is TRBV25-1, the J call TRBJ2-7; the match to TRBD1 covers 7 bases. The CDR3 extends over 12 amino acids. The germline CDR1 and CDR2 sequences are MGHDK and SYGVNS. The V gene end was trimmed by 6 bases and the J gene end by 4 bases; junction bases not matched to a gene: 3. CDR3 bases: TGTGCCAGCAGCGGACAGGCTTACGAGCAGTACTTC. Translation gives CASSGQAYEQYF.

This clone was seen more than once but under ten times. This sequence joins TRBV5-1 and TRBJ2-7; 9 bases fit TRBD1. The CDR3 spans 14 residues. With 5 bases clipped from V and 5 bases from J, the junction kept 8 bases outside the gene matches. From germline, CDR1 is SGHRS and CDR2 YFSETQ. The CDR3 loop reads CASSPGGQGNEQYF. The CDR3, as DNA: TGCGCCAGCAGTCCCGGGGGACAGGGTAACGAGCAGTACTTC.

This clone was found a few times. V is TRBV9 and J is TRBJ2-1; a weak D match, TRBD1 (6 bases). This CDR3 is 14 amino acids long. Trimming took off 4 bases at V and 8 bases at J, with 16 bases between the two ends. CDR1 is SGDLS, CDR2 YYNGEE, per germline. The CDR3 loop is CASSITPGAHEQFF. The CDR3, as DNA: TGTGCCAGCAGCATCACGCCAGGGGCCCATGAGCAGTTCTTC.

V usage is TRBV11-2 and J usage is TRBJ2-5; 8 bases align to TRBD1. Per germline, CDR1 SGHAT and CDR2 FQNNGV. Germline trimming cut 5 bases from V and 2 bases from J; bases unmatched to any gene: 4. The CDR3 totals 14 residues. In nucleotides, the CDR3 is TGTGCCAGCAGCCCTCGGGACAGGCAAGAGACCCAGTACTTC. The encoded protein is CASSPRDRQETQYF. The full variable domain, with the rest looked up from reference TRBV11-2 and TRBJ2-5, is EAGVAQSPRYKIIEKRQSVAFWCNPISGHATLYWYQQILGQGPKLLIQFQNNGVVDDSQLPKDRFSAERLKGVDSTLKIQPAKLEDSAVYLCASSPRDRQETQYFGPGTRLLVL.

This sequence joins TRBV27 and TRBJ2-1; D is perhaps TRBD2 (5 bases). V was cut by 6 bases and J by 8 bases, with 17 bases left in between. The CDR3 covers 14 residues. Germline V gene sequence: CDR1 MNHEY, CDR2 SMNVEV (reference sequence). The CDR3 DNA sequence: TGTGCCAGCAGCCAGAGGGCCCCTATGGATGAGCAGTTCTTC. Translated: CASSQRAPMDEQFF.

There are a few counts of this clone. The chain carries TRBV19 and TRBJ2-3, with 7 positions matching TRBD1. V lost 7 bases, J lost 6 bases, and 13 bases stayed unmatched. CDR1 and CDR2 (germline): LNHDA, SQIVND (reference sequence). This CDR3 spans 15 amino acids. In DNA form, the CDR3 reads TGTGCCAGTACCACCGGGACAGCCCTACTGGATACGCAGTATTTT. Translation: CASTTGTALLDTQYF.

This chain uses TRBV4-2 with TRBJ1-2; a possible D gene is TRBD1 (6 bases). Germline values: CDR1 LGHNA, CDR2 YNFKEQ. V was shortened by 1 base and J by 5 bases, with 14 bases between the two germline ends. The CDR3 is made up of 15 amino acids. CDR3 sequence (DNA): TGTGCCAGCAGCCAAGGGGCAGGGGTGCGGTATGGCTACACCTTC. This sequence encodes CASSQGAGVRYGYTF.

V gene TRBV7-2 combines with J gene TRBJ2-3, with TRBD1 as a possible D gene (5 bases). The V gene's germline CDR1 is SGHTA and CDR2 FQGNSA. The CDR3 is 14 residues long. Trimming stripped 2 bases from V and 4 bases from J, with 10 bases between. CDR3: CASSLQGGADTQYF. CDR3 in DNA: TGTGCCAGCAGCTTACAGGGTGGTGCAGATACGCAGTATTTT.

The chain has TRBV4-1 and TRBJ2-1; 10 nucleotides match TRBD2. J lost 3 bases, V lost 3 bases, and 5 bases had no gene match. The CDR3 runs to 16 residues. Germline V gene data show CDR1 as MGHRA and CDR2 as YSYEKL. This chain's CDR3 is CASSQLGLASYNEQFF. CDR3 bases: TGCGCCAGCAGCCAGCTGGGACTAGCGAGCTACAATGAGCAGTTCTTC.

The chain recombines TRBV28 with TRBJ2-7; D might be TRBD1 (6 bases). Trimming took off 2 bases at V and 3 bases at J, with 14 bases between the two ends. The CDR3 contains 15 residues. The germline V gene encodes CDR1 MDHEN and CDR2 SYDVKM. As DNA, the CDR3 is TGTGCCAGCAGTTTACTTGCCAGGGGACGCTACGAGCAGTACTTC. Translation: CASSLLARGRYEQYF.

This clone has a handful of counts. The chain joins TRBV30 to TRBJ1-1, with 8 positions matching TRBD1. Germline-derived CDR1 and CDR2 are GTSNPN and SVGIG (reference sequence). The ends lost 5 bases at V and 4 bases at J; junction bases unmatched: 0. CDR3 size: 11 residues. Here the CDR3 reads CAWGTGTEAFF. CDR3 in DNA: TGTGCCTGGGGGACAGGCACTGAAGCTTTCTTT.

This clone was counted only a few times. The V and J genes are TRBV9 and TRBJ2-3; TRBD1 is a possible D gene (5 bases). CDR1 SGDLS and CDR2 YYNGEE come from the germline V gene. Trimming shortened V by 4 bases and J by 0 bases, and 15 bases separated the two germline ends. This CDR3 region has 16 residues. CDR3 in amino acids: CASSPTASLSTDTQYF. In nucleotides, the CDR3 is TGTGCCAGCAGCCCGACAGCTTCCCTTAGCACAGATACGCAGTATTTT.

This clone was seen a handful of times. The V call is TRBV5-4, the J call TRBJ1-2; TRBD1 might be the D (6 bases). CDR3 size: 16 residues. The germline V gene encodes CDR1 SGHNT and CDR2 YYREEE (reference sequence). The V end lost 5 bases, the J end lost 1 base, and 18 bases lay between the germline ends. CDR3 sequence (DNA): TGTGCCAGCAGACCCTCCCAAGACAGGCGTAACTATGGCTACACCTTC. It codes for CASRPSQDRRNYGYTF.

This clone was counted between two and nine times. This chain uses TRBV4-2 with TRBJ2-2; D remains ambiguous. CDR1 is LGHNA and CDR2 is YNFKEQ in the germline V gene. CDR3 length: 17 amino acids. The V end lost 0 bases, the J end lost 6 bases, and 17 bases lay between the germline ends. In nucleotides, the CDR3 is TGTGCCAGCAGCCAAGATCTGGCGACTCATTTGGCCGGGGAGCTGTTTTTT. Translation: CASSQDLATHLAGELFF.

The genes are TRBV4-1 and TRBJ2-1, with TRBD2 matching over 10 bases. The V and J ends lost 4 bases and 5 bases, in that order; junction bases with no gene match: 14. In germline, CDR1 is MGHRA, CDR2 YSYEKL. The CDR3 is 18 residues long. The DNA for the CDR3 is TGCGCCAGCAGCCTCTCTCCGACGGCTAGCGGGGGACACAATGAGCAGTTCTTC. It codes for CASSLSPTASGGHNEQFF.

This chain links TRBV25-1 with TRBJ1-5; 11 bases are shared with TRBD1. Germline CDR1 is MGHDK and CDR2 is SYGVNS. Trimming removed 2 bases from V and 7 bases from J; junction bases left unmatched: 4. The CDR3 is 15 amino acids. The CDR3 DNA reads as TGTGCCAGCAGTGAACCGGGACAGGGGGGACAGCCCCAGCATTTT. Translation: CASSEPGQGGQPQHF.